This T cell receptor beta chain came from a study of cytomegalovirus exposure and HLA in healthy donors. Whole-study results and caveats: Confirmation was obtained in vitro that three CMV-associated chains are specific for CMV antigens. The tendency of first-cohort TCR clusters to co-occur in the 110 or so validation repertoires emerged from a later analysis.

Trimming took 0 bases from V and 4 from J, leaving 10 bases between them. The CDR3 sequence is 15 residues long. Looked up from germline, CDR1 is SGHRS and CDR2 is YFSETQ. To note about this clone: The target antigen is unknown.

It was the 120-subject validation cohort, separate from the roughly 700-subject first cohort, to which the donors belonged. Sequencing used immunoSEQ multiplex PCR; TCRdb keeps in-frame clones, though not all of them. The data show 70,000 to 75,000 clones, with 94% seen just once and approximately 2.1% held by the top ten. The sample consisted of PBMCs. The genes are TRBV5-1 and TRBJ1-4; TRBD1 is a possible D gene (5 bases). This TCR was recovered from a woman between 18 and 29 years old in good health and CMV-seropositive. This chain's CDR3 is CASSLEGQGNEKLFF. CDR3 coding DNA: TGCGCCAGCAGCTTGGAGGGGCAGGGTAATGAAAAACTGTTTTTT.